The 26 T cell receptor beta chains listed next were all sequenced from one sample in a study of cytomegalovirus exposure and HLA in healthy donors. The PCR employed 60 Vbeta primers together with 13 Jbeta primers. Repertoires were generated with immunoSEQ multiplex PCR, while TCRdb's copy carries only in-frame clones and drops some. Here the sample spans about 130,000 clones, around 70% being singletons. The material sequenced was PBMCs. The receptors shown here come from a human donor in good health.

This CDR3 is CASSQYRGGDTGELFF. The CDR3 region has the DNA TGTGCCAGCAGCCAATACAGGGGCGGGGACACCGGGGAGCTGTTTTTT. The V call is TRBV7-9, the J call TRBJ2-2; D is possibly TRBD1 (7 bases). This CDR3 contains 16 residues. Germline CDR1 reads SEHNR; CDR2 reads FQNEAQ (reference sequence). Trimming took 5 bases from V and 3 from J, leaving 16 bases between them.

The chain employs TRBV30 and TRBJ2-7; 8 nucleotides match TRBD1. CDR1 and CDR2 from the germline V gene are GTSNPN and SVGIG (reference sequence). Unmatched junction bases numbered 7, after V lost 2 bases and J lost 7 bases. The CDR3 runs 13 residues. CDR3 sequence (DNA): TGTGCCTGGAGTCAGGGGGCGCAGGGGGAGCAGTACTTC. Translated: CAWSQGAQGEQYF.

This rearrangement joins TRBV9 to TRBJ1-2, with D possibly TRBD1 on 5 matching bases. CDR3 length: 15 amino acids. The V end lost 0 bases, the J end lost 8 bases, and 17 bases lay between the germline ends. CDR1 is SGDLS and CDR2 is YYNGEE in the germline V gene. The CDR3 DNA reads TGTGCCAGCAGCGTAGAGGGACGGAGGGTGAGCGGCTACACCTTC. This gives the protein CASSVEGRRVSGYTF.

To note about this clone: Its ends do not fully match the called genes, so a read error is possible. The rearrangement links TRBV11-2 to TRBJ2-3; 9 positions agree with TRBD1. The CDR3 loop spans 12 amino acids. Per germline, CDR1 SGHAT and CDR2 FQNNGV. The CDR3 sequence: CASSHAGTGSFF. DNA of the CDR3: TGTGCCAGCAGCCATGCCGGGACAGGGTCTTTCTTT. The full variable domain, rest sourced from reference TRBV11-2 and TRBJ2-3, is EAGVAQSPRYKIIEKRQSVAFWCNPISGHATLYWYQQILGQGPKLLIQFQNNGVVDDSQLPKDRFSAERLKGVDSTLKIQPAKLEDSAVYLCASSHAGTGSFFGPGTRLTVL.

This rearrangement joins TRBV10-3 to TRBJ2-7; 11 positions agree with TRBD1. This CDR3 has 13 amino acids. The V segment lost 10 bases and the J segment 2 bases; nucleotides outside the gene matches: 4. Germline V CDR1 and CDR2: ENHRY, SYGVKD. The CDR3 spells CATGDRGAYEQYF. The CDR3, as DNA: TGTGCCACCGGGGACAGGGGGGCCTACGAGCAGTACTTC.

The CDR3 protein is CASSDPPRVNEQFF. As DNA, the CDR3 is TGTGCCAGCAGCGACCCTCCTCGGGTGAATGAGCAGTTCTTC. The chain uses TRBV9 and TRBJ2-1; D is uncertain. Per germline, CDR1 SGDLS and CDR2 YYNGEE. The V end lost 3 bases, the J end lost 7 bases, and 14 bases lay between the germline ends. There are 14 residues in the CDR3.

This chain uses TRBV30 with TRBJ2-1; 9 bases are shared with TRBD2. The CDR3 contains 16 residues. In germline, CDR1 is GTSNPN, CDR2 SVGIG (reference sequence). V was clipped by 2 bases and J by 3 bases; unmatched bases: 8. CDR3 coding DNA: TGTGCCTGGAGTCTGTATGGGCGGGGGGGCTACAATGAGCAGTTCTTC. It codes for CAWSLYGRGGYNEQFF.

As concerns this clone: This same CDR3 is encoded by further DNA sequences in the sample. Written as DNA, the CDR3 is TGTGCCAGCAGTCCGGGACAGGGTAATTCACCCCTCCACTTT. Translating gives CASSPGQGNSPLHF. V gene TRBV6-4 combines with J gene TRBJ1-6; 9 nucleotides agree with TRBD1. From germline, CDR1 is MRHNA and CDR2 SNTAGT. V was pared by 5 bases and J by 6 bases, with 2 bases of the junction left unmatched. The CDR3 totals 14 residues.

V and J are TRBV7-2 and TRBJ1-2; 11 bases line up with TRBD1. CDR1 and CDR2 from the germline V gene are SGHTA and FQGNSA. This CDR3 is 14 amino acids long. V dropped 4 bases and J dropped 8; count of bases not matched to a gene: 6. The CDR3 bases are TGTGCCAGCAGCTCCACTGGGACAGGGGGAGGCTACACCTTC. Translated: CASSSTGTGGGYTF.

V is TRBV4-1 and J is TRBJ2-3; TRBD1 aligns across 9 bases. The germline V gene encodes CDR1 MGHRA and CDR2 YSYEKL. The CDR3 has 15 residues. The V segment lost 6 bases and the J segment 3 bases; nucleotides outside the gene matches: 7. The CDR3 DNA reads as TGCGCCAGCAGACAAAGTGGGACAGGGACAGATACGCAGTATTTT. This codes for CASRQSGTGTDTQYF.

This clone has a handful of counts. CDR3 amino acids: CASSSGTGEQYF. CDR3 bases: TGCGCCAGCAGCTCGGGGACAGGCGAGCAGTACTTC. The chain carries TRBV5-1 and TRBJ2-7; 8 bases agree with TRBD1. V shed 3 bases, J shed 6 bases, and the junction held 2 bases outside the gene matches. The germline V gene has CDR1 SGHRS and CDR2 YFSETQ. The CDR3 consists of 12 residues.

The CDR3 nucleotides read TGTGCTAGTGGTTTGCCCGGGGTTGGCTACACCTTC. Encoded protein: CASGLPGVGYTF. The rearrangement links TRBV12-5 to TRBJ1-2, with D uncertain. Trimming removed 2 bases at V and 7 bases at J, with 8 bases between. Per germline, CDR1 LGHNT and CDR2 FRNRAP. The CDR3 is 12 amino acids.

Comments on this clone: A read error may produce the germline difference seen at one junction end. J is TRBJ2-3 and V is TRBV7-9; 12 bases map to TRBD2. The CDR3 has 18 residues. Germline assignment: CDR1 SEHNR and CDR2 FQNEAQ (reference sequence). CDR3 loop: CSSSLAGGLAGSTDTQYF. Written as DNA, the CDR3 is TGTTCCAGCAGCTTAGCGGGCGGACTAGCGGGGTCCACAGATACGCAGTATTTT.

This clone was seen just once. The gene calls are TRBV6-5 and TRBJ2-5; TRBD1 matches 7 bases. Germline CDR1 and CDR2: MNHEY and SVGAGI. The CDR3 runs to 15 residues. The junction had 11 bases not matched to a gene; V was cut back by 8 bases and J by 2 bases. This CDR3 is CASRRQWGQQETQYF. The CDR3 DNA sequence: TGTGCCAGCCGCCGTCAGTGGGGACAGCAAGAGACCCAGTACTTC.

This clone was counted a single time. This chain's CDR3 is CAWRRGTQYF. CDR3 bases: TGTGCCTGGAGACGGGGTACGCAGTATTTT. The rearrangement joins TRBV30 to TRBJ2-3; weak D call: TRBD2 (5 bases). Germline V gene sequence: CDR1 GTSNPN, CDR2 SVGIG (reference sequence). The CDR3 length is 10 residues. V was clipped by 3 bases and J by 8 bases, with 6 bases between them.

In its sample, this clone was seen once. The chain employs TRBV30 and TRBJ1-2; 9 positions match TRBD1. This CDR3 is built from 13 residues. CDR1 GTSNPN and CDR2 SVGIG come from the germline V gene (reference sequence). The ends lost 5 bases at V and 4 bases at J; junction bases unmatched: 5. CDR3 in DNA: TGTGCCTGGCACAGGGGGCACCTCTATGGCTACACCTTC. Translation: CAWHRGHLYGYTF.

This chain links TRBV15 with TRBJ2-4, with 9 bases fitting TRBD1. Trimming removed 5 bases from V and 6 bases from J; junction bases left unmatched: 8. Per germline, CDR1 LNHNV and CDR2 YYDKDF (reference sequence). CDR3 size: 15 residues. In DNA form, the CDR3 reads TGTGCCACCAGCCCAACCCCGGACAGGGGAAACATTCAGTACTTC. It encodes CATSPTPDRGNIQYF.

The chain combines TRBV9 with TRBJ1-4, with D possibly matching TRBD1 (5 bases). In germline, CDR1 is SGDLS, CDR2 YYNGEE. This CDR3 is 14 amino acids long. V was shortened by 3 bases and J by 0 bases, with 6 bases between the two germline ends. In DNA form, the CDR3 reads TGTGCCAGCAGCGCAGGGACAACTAATGAAAAACTGTTTTTT. It codes for CASSAGTTNEKLFF. Full variable domain (outside the CDR3, taken from reference TRBV9 and TRBJ1-4): DSGVTQTPKHLITATGQRVTLRCSPRSGDLSVYWYQQSLDQGLQFLIQYYNGEERAKGNILERFSAQQFPDLHSELNLSSLELGDSALYFCASSAGTTNEKLFFGSGTQLSVL.

V usage is TRBV4-2 and J usage is TRBJ1-1; D unresolved. Germline V CDR1 and CDR2: LGHNA, YNFKEQ. V lost 1 base, J lost 7 bases, and 16 bases lay in between. The CDR3 sequence is 15 residues long. CDR3 DNA sequence: TGTGCCAGCAGCCAAGCTGGACTAAACAGTGGTGAAGCTTTCTTT. It specifies CASSQAGLNSGEAFF.

The chain uses TRBV5-8 and TRBJ1-2; possibly TRBD1 for D (6 bases). V was pared by 1 base and J by 7 bases, with 29 bases between. In germline, CDR1 is SGHTS, CDR2 YDEGEE. CDR3 length: 19 amino acids. The CDR3 reads CASSLRFLTGQMGAFGYTF. The CDR3 DNA follows: TGTGCCAGCAGCTTGCGATTCTTAACAGGGCAGATGGGAGCCTTTGGCTACACCTTC.

This CDR3 is CASSPKLASGSPSYNEQFF. DNA of the CDR3: TGCGCCAGCAGCCCCAAGTTGGCTAGCGGGAGCCCATCCTACAATGAGCAGTTCTTC. V usage is TRBV4-1 and J usage is TRBJ2-1; TRBD2 agrees at 10 bases. V dropped 4 bases and J dropped 1; count of bases not matched to a gene: 13. Germline assignment: CDR1 MGHRA and CDR2 YSYEKL. This CDR3 is 19 amino acids long.

J is TRBJ2-7 and V is TRBV4-1, with 10 bases aligning to TRBD2. The CDR3 loop spans 19 amino acids. CDR1 is MGHRA, CDR2 YSYEKL, per germline. V gave up 1 base and J gave up 4 bases; unmatched junction bases: 16. The CDR3 is CASSQVPSGGAVKHYEQYF. The CDR3 DNA follows: TGCGCCAGCAGCCAAGTGCCGAGCGGGGGGGCAGTGAAGCATTACGAGCAGTACTTC.

The rearrangement uses TRBV10-3 and TRBJ1-3, with TRBD1 identical over 7 bases. The V segment lost 10 bases and the J segment 2 bases; nucleotides outside the gene matches: 5. Germline values: CDR1 ENHRY, CDR2 SYGVKD. The CDR3 sequence is 13 residues long. CDR3 protein: CATRQGPGNTIYF. The CDR3 bases are TGTGCCACCCGACAGGGCCCTGGAAACACCATATATTTT.

The gene calls are TRBV4-3 and TRBJ1-1; D remains ambiguous. The CDR3 is 13 amino acids. V was trimmed by 3 bases and J by 5 bases, leaving 10 bases between them. Germline V gene data show CDR1 as LGHNA and CDR2 as YSLEER. In DNA form, the CDR3 reads TGCGCCAGCAGCCAGGAGCCCCGTACTGAAGCTTTCTTT. This translates into CASSQEPRTEAFF.

The rearrangement uses TRBV11-2 and TRBJ2-1; D remains ambiguous. Germline V gene sequence: CDR1 SGHAT, CDR2 FQNNGV. V lost 7 bases, J lost 4 bases, and 14 bases lay in between. This CDR3 spans 14 amino acids. The CDR3 DNA is TGTGCCAGCACCCCGACATCCCCTTACAATGAGCAGTTCTTC. This translates into CASTPTSPYNEQFF. The full variable domain, in which reference TRBV11-2 and TRBJ2-1 provide the parts outside the CDR3, is EAGVAQSPRYKIIEKRQSVAFWCNPISGHATLYWYQQILGQGPKLLIQFQNNGVVDDSQLPKDRFSAERLKGVDSTLKIQPAKLEDSAVYLCASTPTSPYNEQFFGPGTRLTVL.

The chain combines TRBV28 with TRBJ2-5; 9 nucleotides line up with TRBD1. V shed 6 bases and J 4 bases; nucleotides not matched to a gene: 15. The CDR3 totals 17 residues. CDR1 is MDHEN, CDR2 SYDVKM, per germline. The CDR3 protein is CASSTNTGGLAGETQYF. The CDR3 DNA follows: TGTGCCAGCAGCACAAATACAGGGGGCCTGGCAGGAGAGACCCAGTACTTC. The entire variable domain, with the rest obtained from reference TRBV28 and TRBJ2-5, is as follows: DVKVTQSSRYLVKRTGEKVFLECVQDMDHENMFWYRQDPGLGLRLIYFSYDVKMKEKGDIPEGYSVSREKKERFSLILESASTNQTSMYLCASSTNTGGLAGETQYFGPGTRLLVL.